This T cell receptor (beta chain) was sequenced in a study of shared clonotypes between healthy human individuals. The protocol was immunoSEQ multiplex PCR, while the TCRdb copy is restricted to in-frame clones and leaves out a portion. The sample carries about 2.1 million clones, about 94% recorded once. CD45RO negativity and positive selection for CCR7 defined naive CD8 cells, a population that excluded terminally differentiated effector memory CD45RA+ cells. Points on this clone: Antigen: not known. The sample has other DNA sequences that encode this CDR3 too.

Findings and caveats of the study: Generation probabilities of non-shared clonotypes were lower (relative to those shared by all four donors).

The clonotype originates from a man aged 18-30 years in good health. Some clones in this sample may be carry-over from other donors' samples. Sequenced sample: naive CD8+ T cells from PBMCs.

CDR3 DNA: TGTGCCAGCAGTTTATCCGGAGAGCAGTACTTC. It encodes CASSLSGEQYF. This chain uses TRBV27 with TRBJ2-7; D is unresolved. Germline V gene data show CDR1 as MNHEY and CDR2 as SMNVEV (reference sequence). This CDR3 spans 11 amino acids. V shed 0 bases and J shed 7 bases, with 4 bases lying between them.